This T cell receptor beta chain emerged from a study of PD-1 blockade in classical Hodgkin lymphoma. Study information: A 3 mg/kg intravenous dose of nivolumab was received by patients every 2 weeks.

Method: immunoSEQ multiplex PCR; TCRdb's copy keeps in-frame clones and lacks some. This sample has over 3,500 clones; around 62% occur once, and the top ten carry around 35%. CDR1 and CDR2 (germline): SQVTM, ANQGSEA. There are 12 residues in the CDR3. Trimming pared 6 bases from V and 0 bases from J, leaving 8 bases between. Regarding the study as a whole: By C4D1, diversity of CD4+ TCRs had risen significantly, whereas that of CD8+ TCRs had not. Later analyses included only patients treated at least 1 year post-ASCT.

To note about this clone: Antigen unknown.

Patients all relapsed after autologous stem cell transplantation, and there was variation in brentuximab vedotin exposure. The receptor was derived from a human donor with classical Hodgkin lymphoma. The chain links TRBV29-1 to TRBJ1-1; D uncertain. The source was peripheral blood mononuclear cells (PBMCs), collected at baseline. The CDR3 coding sequence is TGCAGCGTCGAACAGATGAACACTGAAGCTTTCTTT. This encodes CSVEQMNTEAFF.